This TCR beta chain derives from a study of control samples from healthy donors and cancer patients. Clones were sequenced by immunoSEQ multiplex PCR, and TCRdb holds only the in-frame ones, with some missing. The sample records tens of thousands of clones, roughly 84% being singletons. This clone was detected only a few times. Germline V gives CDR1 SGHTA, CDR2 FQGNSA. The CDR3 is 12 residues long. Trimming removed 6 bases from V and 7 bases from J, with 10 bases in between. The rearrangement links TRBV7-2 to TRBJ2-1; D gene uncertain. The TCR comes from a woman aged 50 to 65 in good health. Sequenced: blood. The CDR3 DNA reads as TGTGCCAGCAGACACGCATCAAATGAGCAGTTCTTC. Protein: CASRHASNEQFF.